The clone carrying this T cell receptor (beta chain) was found a few times. TCRdb re-called the 5' RACE reads with MiXCR, one entry per CDR3 protein. Among 72,000 or so distinct CDR3 sequences listed, 15% to 20% were seen once. The CDR3 loop spans 14 amino acids. The V and J ends lost 1 base and 0 bases respectively, with 6 bases between them. Germline lookup yields CDR1 SGHAT and CDR2 FQDESV (reference sequence). This sample is part of a study of neurological immune-mediated disorders. The V call is TRBV11-1, the J call TRBJ1-1; D gene ambiguous. What was sequenced was PBMCs. The TCR originated in a woman aged 40 to 50 in good health. The CDR3 sequence: CASSLGVVNTEAFF. As DNA, the CDR3 is TGTGCCAGCAGCTTAGGGGTAGTGAACACTGAAGCTTTCTTT. Full variable domain (rest looked up from reference TRBV11-1 and TRBJ1-1): EAEVAQSPRYKITEKSQAVAFWCDPISGHATLYWYRQILGQGPELLVQFQDESVVDDSQLPKDRFSAERLKGVDSTLKIQPAELGDSAMYLCASSLGVVNTEAFFGQGTRLTVV.